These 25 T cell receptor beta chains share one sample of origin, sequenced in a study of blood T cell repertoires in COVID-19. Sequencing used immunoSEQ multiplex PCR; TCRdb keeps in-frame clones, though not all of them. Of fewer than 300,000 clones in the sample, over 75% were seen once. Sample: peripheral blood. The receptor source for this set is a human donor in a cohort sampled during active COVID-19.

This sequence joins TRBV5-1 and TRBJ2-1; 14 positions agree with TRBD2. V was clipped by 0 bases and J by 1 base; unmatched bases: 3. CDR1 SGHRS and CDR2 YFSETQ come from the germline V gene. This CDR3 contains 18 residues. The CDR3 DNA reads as TGCGCCAGCAGCTTGGGACTAGCGGGAGGGGTATCCTACAATGAGCAGTTCTTC. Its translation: CASSLGLAGGVSYNEQFF.

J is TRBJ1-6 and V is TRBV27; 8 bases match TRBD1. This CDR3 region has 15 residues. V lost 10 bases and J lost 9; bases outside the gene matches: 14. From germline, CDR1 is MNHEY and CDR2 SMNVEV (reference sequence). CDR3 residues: CATQIRQGQGSPLHF. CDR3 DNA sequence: TGTGCCACTCAAATACGACAGGGGCAGGGTTCACCCCTCCACTTT.

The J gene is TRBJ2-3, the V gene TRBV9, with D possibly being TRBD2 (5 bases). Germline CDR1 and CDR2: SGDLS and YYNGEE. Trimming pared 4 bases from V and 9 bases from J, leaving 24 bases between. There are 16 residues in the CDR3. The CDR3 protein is CASSRNPILMRATQYF. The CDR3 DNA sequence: TGTGCCAGCAGCCGGAACCCGATACTAATGAGGGCGACGCAGTATTTT.

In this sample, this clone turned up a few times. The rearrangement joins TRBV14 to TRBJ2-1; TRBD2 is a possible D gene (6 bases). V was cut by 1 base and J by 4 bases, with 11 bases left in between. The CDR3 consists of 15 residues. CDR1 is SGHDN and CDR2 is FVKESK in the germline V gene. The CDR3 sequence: CASSQGDSGYNEQFF. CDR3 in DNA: TGTGCCAGCAGCCAAGGGGACTCAGGATACAATGAGCAGTTCTTC. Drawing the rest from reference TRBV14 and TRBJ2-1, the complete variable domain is EAGVTQFPSHSVIEKGQTVTLRCDPISGHDNLYWYRRVMGKEIKFLLHFVKESKQDESGMPNNRFLAERTGGTYSTLKVQPAELEDSGVYFCASSQGDSGYNEQFFGPGTRLTVL.

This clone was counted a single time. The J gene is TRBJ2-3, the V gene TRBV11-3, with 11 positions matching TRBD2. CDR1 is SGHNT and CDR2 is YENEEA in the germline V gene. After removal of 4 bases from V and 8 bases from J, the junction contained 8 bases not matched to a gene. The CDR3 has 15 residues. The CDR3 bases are TGTGCCAGCAGCTCAATAGCGGGGGGGAGCGGTACGCAGTATTTT. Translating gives CASSSIAGGSGTQYF.

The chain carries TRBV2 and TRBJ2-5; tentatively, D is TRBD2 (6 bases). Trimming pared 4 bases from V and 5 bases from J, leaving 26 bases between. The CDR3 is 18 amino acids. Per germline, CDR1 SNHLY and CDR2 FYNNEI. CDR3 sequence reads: CASSVRRGVKTREETQYF. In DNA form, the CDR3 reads TGTGCCAGCAGTGTCCGACGCGGGGTGAAGACGAGAGAGGAGACCCAGTACTTC. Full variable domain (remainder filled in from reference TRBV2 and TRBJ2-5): EPEVTQTPSHQVTQMGQEVILRCVPISNHLYFYWYRQILGQKVEFLVSFYNNEISEKSEIFDDQFSVERPDGSNFTLKIRSTKLEDSAMYFCASSVRRGVKTREETQYFGPGTRLLVL.

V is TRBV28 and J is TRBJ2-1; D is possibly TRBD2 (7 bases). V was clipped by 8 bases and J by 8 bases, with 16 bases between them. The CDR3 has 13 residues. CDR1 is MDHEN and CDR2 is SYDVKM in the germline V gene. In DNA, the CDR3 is TGTGCCAGCGGGGGGGCAGATGGGTATGAGCAGTTCTTC. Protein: CASGGADGYEQFF.

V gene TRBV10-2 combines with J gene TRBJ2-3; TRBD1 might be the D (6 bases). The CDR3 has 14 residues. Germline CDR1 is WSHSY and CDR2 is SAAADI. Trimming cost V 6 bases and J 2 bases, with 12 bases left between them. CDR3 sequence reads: CASRDTGSTDTQYF. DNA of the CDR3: TGCGCCAGCAGGGATACAGGGTCCACAGATACGCAGTATTTT.

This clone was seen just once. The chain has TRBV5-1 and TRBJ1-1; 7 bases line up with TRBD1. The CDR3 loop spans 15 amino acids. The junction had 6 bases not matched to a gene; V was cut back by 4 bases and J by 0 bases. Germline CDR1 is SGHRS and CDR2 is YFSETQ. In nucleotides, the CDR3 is TGCGCCAGCAGCCCCACCAGGGGGGTGAACACTGAAGCTTTCTTT. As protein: CASSPTRGVNTEAFF.

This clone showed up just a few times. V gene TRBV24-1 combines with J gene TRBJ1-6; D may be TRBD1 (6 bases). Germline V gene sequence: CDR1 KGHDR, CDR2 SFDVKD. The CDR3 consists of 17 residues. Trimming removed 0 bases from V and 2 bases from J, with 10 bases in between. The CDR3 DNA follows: TGTGCCACCAGTGATTTGGCAGGGGATACCTATAATTCACCCCTCCACTTT. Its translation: CATSDLAGDTYNSPLHF.

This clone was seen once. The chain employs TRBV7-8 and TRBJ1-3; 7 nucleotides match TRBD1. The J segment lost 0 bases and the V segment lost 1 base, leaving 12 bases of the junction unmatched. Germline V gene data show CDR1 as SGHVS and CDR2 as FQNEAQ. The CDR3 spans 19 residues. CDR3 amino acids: CASSLGYGTASYSGNTIYF. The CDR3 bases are TGTGCCAGCAGCTTAGGGTACGGGACAGCCTCATACTCTGGAAACACCATATATTTT.

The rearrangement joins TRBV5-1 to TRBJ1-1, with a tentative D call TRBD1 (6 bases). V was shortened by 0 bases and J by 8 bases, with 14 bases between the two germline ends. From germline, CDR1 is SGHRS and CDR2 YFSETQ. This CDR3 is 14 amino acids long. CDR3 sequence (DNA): TGCGCCAGCAGCTTGGGCCAGGGCAGGGGAGAAGCTTTCTTT. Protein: CASSLGQGRGEAFF.

CDR3 residues: CASSRVAEAFF. In DNA form, the CDR3 reads TGTGCCAGCAGTCGGGTCGCTGAAGCTTTCTTT. The chain carries TRBV12-3 or TRBV12-4 and TRBJ1-1; no reliable D call. V lost 5 bases and J lost 6, with 7 bases in between. CDR3 length: 11 residues.

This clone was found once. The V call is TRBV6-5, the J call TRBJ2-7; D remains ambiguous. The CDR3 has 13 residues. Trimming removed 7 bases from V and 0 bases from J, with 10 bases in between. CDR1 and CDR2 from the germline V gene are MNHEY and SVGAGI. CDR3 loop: CASNQAVSYEQYF. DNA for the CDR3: TGTGCCAGCAACCAAGCCGTCTCCTACGAGCAGTACTTC.

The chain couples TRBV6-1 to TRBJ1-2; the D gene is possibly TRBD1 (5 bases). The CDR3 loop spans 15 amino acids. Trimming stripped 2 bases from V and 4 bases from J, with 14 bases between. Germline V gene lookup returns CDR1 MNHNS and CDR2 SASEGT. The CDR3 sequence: CASSESQGGVYGYTF. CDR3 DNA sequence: TGTGCCAGCAGTGAATCCCAGGGAGGGGTCTATGGCTACACCTTC.

The CDR3 region has the DNA TGCGCCAGCAGCATAACAGGGGGCAGATCTAAAGAGACCCAGTACTTC. This gives the protein CASSITGGRSKETQYF. The J gene is TRBJ2-5, the V gene TRBV5-1; the match to TRBD1 covers 9 bases. V lost 4 bases to trimming and J lost 3 bases; unmatched junction nucleotides: 10. The CDR3 has 16 amino acids. The germline V gene encodes CDR1 SGHRS and CDR2 YFSETQ.

The CDR3 reads CSASTAGGTDTQYF. CDR3 nucleotide sequence: TGCAGTGCTAGTACAGCGGGAGGCACAGATACGCAGTATTTT. The chain links TRBV20-1 to TRBJ2-3; 8 bases are a match to TRBD2. The CDR3 is 14 residues long. The J segment lost 1 base and the V segment lost 3 bases, leaving 3 bases of the junction unmatched. Germline V gene data show CDR1 as DFQATT and CDR2 as SNEGSKA (reference sequence).

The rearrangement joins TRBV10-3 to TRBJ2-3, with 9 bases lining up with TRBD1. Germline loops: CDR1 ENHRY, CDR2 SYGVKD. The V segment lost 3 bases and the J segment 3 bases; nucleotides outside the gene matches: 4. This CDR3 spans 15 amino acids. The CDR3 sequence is CAISDLGTGTDTQYF. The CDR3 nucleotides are TGTGCCATCAGTGATTTAGGGACAGGGACAGATACGCAGTATTTT.

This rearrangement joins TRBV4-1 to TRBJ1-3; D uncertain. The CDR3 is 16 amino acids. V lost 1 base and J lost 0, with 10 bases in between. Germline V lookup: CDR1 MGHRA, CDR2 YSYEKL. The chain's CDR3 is CASSQAEGASGNTIYF. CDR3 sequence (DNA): TGCGCCAGCAGCCAAGCGGAGGGAGCCTCTGGAAACACCATATATTTT.

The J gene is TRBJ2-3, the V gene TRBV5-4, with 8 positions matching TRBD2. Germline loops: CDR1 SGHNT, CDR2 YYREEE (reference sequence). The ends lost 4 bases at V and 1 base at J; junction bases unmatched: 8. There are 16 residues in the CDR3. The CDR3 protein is CASSAPGLGGTDTQYF. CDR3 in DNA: TGTGCCAGCAGCGCACCGGGACTAGGCGGCACAGATACGCAGTATTTT.

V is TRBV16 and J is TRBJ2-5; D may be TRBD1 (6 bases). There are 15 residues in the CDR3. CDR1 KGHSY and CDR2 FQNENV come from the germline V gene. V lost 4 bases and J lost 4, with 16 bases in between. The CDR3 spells CASSLQTGIGETQYF. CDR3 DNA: TGTGCCAGCAGCCTGCAGACAGGCATCGGAGAGACCCAGTACTTC.

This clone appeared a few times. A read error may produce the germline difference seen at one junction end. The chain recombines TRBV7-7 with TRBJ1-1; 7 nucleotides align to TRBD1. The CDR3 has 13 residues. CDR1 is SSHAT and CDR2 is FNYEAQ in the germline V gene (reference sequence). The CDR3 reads CASSPQGITEAFF. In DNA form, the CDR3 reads TGTGCTAGCAGCCCACAGGGGATCACTGAAGCTTTCTTT.

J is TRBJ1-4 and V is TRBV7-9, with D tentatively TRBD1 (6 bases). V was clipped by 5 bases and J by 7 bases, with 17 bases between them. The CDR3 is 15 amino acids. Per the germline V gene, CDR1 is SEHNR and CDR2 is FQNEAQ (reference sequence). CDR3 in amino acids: CASSEGVAKGEKLFF. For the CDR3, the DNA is TGTGCCAGCAGCGAGGGGGTCGCCAAGGGTGAAAAACTGTTTTTT.

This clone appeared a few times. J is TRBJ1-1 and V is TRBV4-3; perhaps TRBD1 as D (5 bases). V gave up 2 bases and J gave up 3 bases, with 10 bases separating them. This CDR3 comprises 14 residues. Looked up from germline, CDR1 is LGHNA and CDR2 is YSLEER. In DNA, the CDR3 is TGCGCCAGCAGCCAACGCTGGGGCTACACTGAAGCTTTCTTT. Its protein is CASSQRWGYTEAFF.

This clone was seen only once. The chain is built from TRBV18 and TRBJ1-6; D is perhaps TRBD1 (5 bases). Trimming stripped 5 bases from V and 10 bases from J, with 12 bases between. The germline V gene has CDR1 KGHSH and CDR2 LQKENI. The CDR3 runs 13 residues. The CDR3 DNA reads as TGTGCCAGCTCAGGGGGGATTGAGTCACCCCTCCACTTT. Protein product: CASSGGIESPLHF.